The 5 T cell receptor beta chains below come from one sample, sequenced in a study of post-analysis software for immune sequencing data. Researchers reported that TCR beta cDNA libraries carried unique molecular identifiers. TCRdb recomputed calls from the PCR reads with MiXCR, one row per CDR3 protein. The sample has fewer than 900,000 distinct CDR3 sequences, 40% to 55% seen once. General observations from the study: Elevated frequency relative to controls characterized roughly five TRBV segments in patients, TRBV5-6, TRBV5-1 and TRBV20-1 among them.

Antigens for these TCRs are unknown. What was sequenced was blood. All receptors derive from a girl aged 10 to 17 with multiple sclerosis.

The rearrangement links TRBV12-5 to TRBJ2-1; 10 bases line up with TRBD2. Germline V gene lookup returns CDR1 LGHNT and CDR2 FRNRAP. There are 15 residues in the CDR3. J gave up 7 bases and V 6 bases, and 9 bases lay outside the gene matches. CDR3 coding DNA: TGTGCTAGTGGAACCTCTAGCGGGAGAGTAAATGAGCAGTTCTTC. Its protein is CASGTSSGRVNEQFF.

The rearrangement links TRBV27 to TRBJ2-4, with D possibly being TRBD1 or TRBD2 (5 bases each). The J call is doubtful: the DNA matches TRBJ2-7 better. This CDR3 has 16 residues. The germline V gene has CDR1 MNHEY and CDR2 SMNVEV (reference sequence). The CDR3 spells CASSPTPGTAFYEQYF. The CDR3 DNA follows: TGTGCCAGCAGTCCGACCCCCGGGACCGCCTTCTACGAGCAGTACTTC.

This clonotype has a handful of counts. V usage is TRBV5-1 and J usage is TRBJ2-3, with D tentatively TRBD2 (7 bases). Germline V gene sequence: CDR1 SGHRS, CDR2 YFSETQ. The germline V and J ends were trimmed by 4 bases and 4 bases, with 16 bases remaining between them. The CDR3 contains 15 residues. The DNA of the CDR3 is TGCGCCAGCAGCCCGGAGGGGGGGCGCTCAGATACGCAGTATTTT. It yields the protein CASSPEGGRSDTQYF.

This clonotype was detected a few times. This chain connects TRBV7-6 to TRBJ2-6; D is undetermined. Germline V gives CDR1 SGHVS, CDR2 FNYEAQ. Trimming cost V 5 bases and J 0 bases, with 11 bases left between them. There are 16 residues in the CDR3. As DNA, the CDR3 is TGTGCCAGCAGCGCCCGCCCAAGCTCTGGGGCCAACGTCCTGACTTTC. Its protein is CASSARPSSGANVLTF.

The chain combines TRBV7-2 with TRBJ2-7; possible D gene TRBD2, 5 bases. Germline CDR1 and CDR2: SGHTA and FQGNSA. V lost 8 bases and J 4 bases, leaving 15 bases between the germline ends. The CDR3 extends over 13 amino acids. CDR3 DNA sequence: TGTGCCAGCGGGAGCCCAGTCGGTTACGAGCAGTACTTC. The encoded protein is CASGSPVGYEQYF.